One and the same sample provided the 10 T cell receptor beta chains below, sequenced in a study of T-cell reconstitution after alpha-beta-depleted transplantation in children. It was with unique molecular identifiers that the TCRbeta library was prepared. TCRdb analysed the PCR reads with MiXCR anew, one entry per CDR3 protein. The data show 600,000 to 700,000 distinct CDR3 sequences, about an eighth seen once. The specimen comprised PBMCs, sampled before TCRalphabeta/CD19-depleted stem cell transplant. Every receptor here comes from a girl aged 2 to 9 with congenital amegakaryocytic thrombocytopenia, due to receive a stem cell transplant.

The CDR3 sequence is CASSQEGFLGEKLFF. The CDR3 DNA sequence: TGCGCCAGCAGCCAAGAGGGCTTTTTGGGTGAAAAACTGTTTTTT. The V and J genes are TRBV4-1 and TRBJ1-4; D gene ambiguous. Germline values: CDR1 MGHRA, CDR2 YSYEKL. The CDR3 is 15 amino acids. V dropped 0 bases and J dropped 7 bases, with 12 bases sitting between them.

This clonotype was detected many times. This chain joins TRBV28 and TRBJ1-2; 9 nucleotides align to TRBD1. Trimming cost V 5 bases and J 7 bases; bases outside gene matches: 11. Germline CDR1 MDHEN, CDR2 SYDVKM. CDR3 length: 15 amino acids. In nucleotides, the CDR3 is TGTGCCAGCAGTGAACGGACAGGGGCCGAGCTTGGCTACACCTTC. This translates into CASSERTGAELGYTF.

This clonotype was observed many times. This chain uses TRBV7-6 with TRBJ2-5; the match to TRBD2 covers 10 bases. The CDR3 is 16 residues long. Germline V gene sequence: CDR1 SGHVS, CDR2 FNYEAQ. V was pared by 4 bases and J by 2 bases, with 7 bases of the junction left unmatched. The CDR3 DNA sequence: TGTGCCAGCAGCTGGCTCAAACTAGCGGGGCAAGAGACCCAGTACTTC. Protein: CASSWLKLAGQETQYF.

CDR3 residues: CASSEGTSGEQFF. CDR3 nucleotide sequence: TGTGCCAGCAGTGAAGGGACTAGCGGTGAGCAGTTCTTC. The chain employs TRBV2 and TRBJ2-1; 10 bases line up with TRBD2. CDR3 length: 13 residues. CDR1 is SNHLY and CDR2 is FYNNEI in the germline V gene. The V and J ends lost 1 base and 9 bases, in that order; junction bases with no gene match: 0. Full variable domain (missing parts from reference TRBV2 and TRBJ2-1): EPEVTQTPSHQVTQMGQEVILRCVPISNHLYFYWYRQILGQKVEFLVSFYNNEISEKSEIFDDQFSVERPDGSNFTLKIRSTKLEDSAMYFCASSEGTSGEQFFGPGTRLTVL.

Only a few counts were recorded for this clonotype. The chain recombines TRBV7-9 with TRBJ2-5, with a weak D call TRBD2 (5 bases). CDR1 SEHNR and CDR2 FQNEAQ come from the germline V gene (reference sequence). The CDR3 consists of 15 residues. Trimming took off 3 bases at V and 1 base at J, with 12 bases between the two ends. The CDR3 spells CASSFGEGSQETQYF. In nucleotides, the CDR3 is TGTGCCAGCAGCTTCGGCGAGGGTAGCCAAGAGACCCAGTACTTC.

The rearrangement links TRBV29-1 to TRBJ2-7; D unclear. Germline lookup yields CDR1 SQVTM and CDR2 ANQGSEA. V lost 4 bases, J lost 2 bases, and 15 bases lay in between. There are 14 residues in the CDR3. The CDR3 DNA sequence: TGCAGCGTTGTTCCGATCAGCAAACCCTACGAGCAGTACTTC. This translates into CSVVPISKPYEQYF.

The chain couples TRBV6-1 to TRBJ2-2; a possible D gene is TRBD1 (5 bases). V lost 6 bases and J 6 bases, leaving 17 bases between the germline ends. Germline V gene lookup returns CDR1 MNHNS and CDR2 SASEGT. The CDR3 contains 15 residues. The chain's CDR3 is CASRDGRRAAGELFF. The CDR3, as DNA: TGTGCCAGCAGAGACGGACGCAGGGCCGCCGGGGAGCTGTTTTTT.

The CDR3 sequence: CASSLAQGITEQYF. The CDR3 bases are TGTGCCAGCAGCTTAGCGCAGGGGATAACCGAGCAGTACTTC. V gene TRBV7-9 combines with J gene TRBJ2-7; D is possibly TRBD1 (6 bases). V was trimmed by 0 bases and J by 6 bases, leaving 12 bases between them. Germline CDR1 reads SEHNR; CDR2 reads FQNEAQ (reference sequence). The CDR3 sequence is 14 residues long.

This clonotype was recorded many times. V and J are TRBV20-1 and TRBJ2-3; TRBD2 matches at 7 bases. The J segment lost 6 bases and the V segment lost 6 bases, leaving 6 bases of the junction unmatched. CDR1 and CDR2 (germline): DFQATT, SNEGSKA (reference sequence). The CDR3 runs to 12 residues. CDR3 in amino acids: CSAPWGGDTQYF. The CDR3 nucleotides are TGCAGTGCCCCTTGGGGAGGGGATACGCAGTATTTT.

The table lists this clonotype with many counts. CDR3 nucleotides: TGCGCCAGCAGCTTGCGCTTCCAAGAGACCCAGTACTTC. Translated: CASSLRFQETQYF. J is TRBJ2-5 and V is TRBV5-1; no clear D gene. This CDR3 is built from 13 residues. V lost 1 base and J 1 base, leaving 5 bases between the germline ends. Germline-derived CDR1 and CDR2 are SGHRS and YFSETQ.